Listed below are T cell receptor beta chains from one sample, sequenced in a study of CD8+ T cells in alopecia areata. Method: immunoSEQ multiplex PCR; TCRdb's copy keeps in-frame clones and lacks some. The table has some 210,000 clones, around 62% seen once; the top ten hold under 0.5%. The material sequenced was CD4+ T cells sorted from blood, taken at week 0. All receptors derive from a human donor with alopecia areata. Each CDR3 is given with its conserved first and last residue. The order of the fields is D gene, clone size, V gene, J gene, CDR3 protein, CDR3 DNA. D genes are given only for firm matches. Expanded clones get a size class; other rows say once, few or many, or leave the size out.

>NA|NA|TRBV30|TRBJ1-1
CAWSPLMNTEAFF
TGTGCCTGGAGTCCGCTCATGAACACTGAAGCTTTCTTT
>NA|NA|TRBV4-1|TRBJ2-3
CASSPLGRVTDTQYF
TGCGCCAGCAGCCCCCTAGGCAGGGTCACAGATACGCAGTATTTT
>NA|few|TRBV29-1|TRBJ2-7
CSVQGTSYEQYF
TGCAGCGTCCAGGGGACCTCCTACGAGCAGTACTTC
>NA|few|TRBV7-9|TRBJ1-2
CASSLAHLGNGYTF
TGTGCCAGCAGCTTAGCGCACCTGGGGAATGGCTACACCTTC
>NA|NA|TRBV2|TRBJ2-1
CASSRGEYNEQFF
TGTGCCAGCAGCCGAGGGGAATACAATGAGCAGTTCTTC
>NA|few|TRBV7-9|TRBJ2-1
CASSLWASGDEQFF
TGTGCCAGCAGCTTGTGGGCTTCTGGCGATGAGCAGTTCTTC
>NA|NA|TRBV2|TRBJ1-1
CASSDGTAMRMNTEAFF
TGTGCCAGCAGTGACGGAACCGCCATGAGGATGAACACTGAAGCTTTCTTT
>NA|NA|TRBV27|TRBJ2-1
CASTYYNEQFF
TGTGCCAGCACCTACTACAATGAGCAGTTCTTC
>NA|NA|TRBV27|TRBJ2-2
CASRAGPNTGELFF
TGTGCCAGCAGAGCCGGGCCGAACACCGGGGAGCTGTTTTTT
>NA|NA|TRBV2|TRBJ2-7
CASTDEEQYF
TGTGCCAGCACCGACGAGGAGCAGTACTTC
>TRBD2|NA|TRBV7-9|TRBJ2-1
CASSHLGLAGIEQFF
TGTGCCAGCAGCCACCTTGGACTAGCGGGGATCGAGCAGTTCTTC
>TRBD1|NA|TRBV15|TRBJ2-7
CATSRGSGQGIAYEQYF
TGTGCCACCAGCAGAGGATCGGGACAGGGGATCGCCTACGAGCAGTACTTC
>TRBD2|NA|TRBV5-1|TRBJ2-1
CASSAGTRGDEQFF
TGCGCCAGCTCTGCCGGGACTAGGGGCGATGAGCAGTTCTTC
>TRBD1|NA|TRBV30|TRBJ1-5
CAWSVAGGNQPQHF
TGTGCCTGGAGTGTGGCAGGGGGAAATCAGCCCCAGCATTTT
>NA|NA|TRBV11-2|TRBJ2-1
CASSLDENEQFF
TGTGCCAGCAGCTTAGACGAGAATGAGCAGTTCTTC
>NA|NA|TRBV7-2|TRBJ2-3
CASSLNRLTDTQYF
TGTGCCAGCAGCTTAAACAGACTCACAGATACGCAGTATTTT
>NA|once|TRBV4-1|TRBJ2-7
CASSQGLRGISYEQYF
TGCGCCAGCAGCCAAGGGCTAAGGGGGATCTCCTACGAGCAGTACTTC